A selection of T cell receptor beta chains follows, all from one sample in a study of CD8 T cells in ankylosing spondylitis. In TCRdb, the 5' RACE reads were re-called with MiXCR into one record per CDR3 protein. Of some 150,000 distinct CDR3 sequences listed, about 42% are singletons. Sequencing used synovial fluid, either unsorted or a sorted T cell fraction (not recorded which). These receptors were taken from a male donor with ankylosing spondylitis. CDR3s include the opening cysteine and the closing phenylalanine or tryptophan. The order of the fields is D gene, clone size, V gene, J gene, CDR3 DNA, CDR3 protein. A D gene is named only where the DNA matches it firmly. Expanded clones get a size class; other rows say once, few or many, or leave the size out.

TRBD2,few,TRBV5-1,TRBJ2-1,TGCGCCAGCAGCTCCTCACCACTAGCGGGGGGGAAGTATGAGCAGTTCTTC,CASSSSPLAGGKYEQFF
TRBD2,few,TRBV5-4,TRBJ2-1,TGTGCCAGCAGCCCCGTAGCGGGAGCGGTCAATGAGCAGTTCTTC,CASSPVAGAVNEQFF
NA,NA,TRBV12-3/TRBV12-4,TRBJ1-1,TGTGCCAGCAGTTTTAGGGGGTCGGACACTGAAGCTTTCTTT,CASSFRGSDTEAFF
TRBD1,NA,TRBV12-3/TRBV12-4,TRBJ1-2,TGTGCCAGCAGGGCCGGGGACAGGGAGTTTGGCTACACCTTC,CASRAGDREFGYTF
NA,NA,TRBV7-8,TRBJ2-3,TGTGCCAGCAGCCCGGGAGTCACAGATACGCAGTATTTT,CASSPGVTDTQYF
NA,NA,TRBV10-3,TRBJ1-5,TGTGCCATCAGTGAGTCGACAGGCTTCAATCAGCCCCAGCATTTT,CAISESTGFNQPQHF
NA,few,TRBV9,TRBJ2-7,TGTGCCAGCAGCTCGGGACTCAACTACGAGCAGTACTTC,CASSSGLNYEQYF
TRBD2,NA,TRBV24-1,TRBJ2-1,TGTGCCACCAGTTTCACTAGCGGGAGGTTCCACCGGGGGGATGAGCAGTTCTTC,CATSFTSGRFHRGDEQFF
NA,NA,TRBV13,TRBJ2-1,TGTGCCAGCGGAGGGGGGTTAATAGGGGGCTACAATGAGCAGTTCTTC,CASGGGLIGGYNEQFF
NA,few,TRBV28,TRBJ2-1,TGTGCCAGCAGTTCTCAACCGCACCAGGGACCCTACAATGAGCAGTTCTTC,CASSSQPHQGPYNEQFF
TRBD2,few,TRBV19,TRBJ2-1,TGTGCCAGTAGTATTACCAGCGGGGCTTACAATGAGCAGTTCTTC,CASSITSGAYNEQFF
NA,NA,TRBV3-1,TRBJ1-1,TGTGCCAGCAGCCTTTTTGGGGGTACTGAAGCTTTCTTT,CASSLFGGTEAFF
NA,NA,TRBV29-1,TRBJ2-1,TGCAGCGTTGTTTGGGGACCCAGCACCTACAATGAGCAGTTCTTC,CSVVWGPSTYNEQFF
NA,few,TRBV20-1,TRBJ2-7,TGCAGTGCTAGAGGCTATGAGAGCTCCTACGAGCAGTACTTC,CSARGYESSYEQYF
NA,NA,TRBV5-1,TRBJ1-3,TGCGCCAGCAGCTTGGTGGGGACGGTGGGAAACACCATATATTTT,CASSLVGTVGNTIYF
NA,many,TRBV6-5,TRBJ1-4,TGTGCCAGCAGTTATGGGACACTGGGGGAAAAACTGTTTTTT,CASSYGTLGEKLFF
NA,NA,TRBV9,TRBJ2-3,TGTGCCAGCAGCGTAGGTCGGTCTACAGATACGCAGTATTTT,CASSVGRSTDTQYF
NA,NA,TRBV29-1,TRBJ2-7,TGCAGCGTGGCTACCCCGAGGGGGGCGTTAGAGTACGAGCAGTACTTC,CSVATPRGALEYEQYF
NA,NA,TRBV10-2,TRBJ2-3,TGCGCCAGCAGTGAGTTCGGGTACCTTGAAGGCACAGATACGCAGTATTTT,CASSEFGYLEGTDTQYF
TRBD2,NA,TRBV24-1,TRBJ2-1,TGTGCCACCTCAACTAGCGGGAGGTGGTATGAGCAGTTCTTC,CATSTSGRWYEQFF
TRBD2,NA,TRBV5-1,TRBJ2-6,TGCGCCAGCAGCCATTTGTTGGCCCGACTAGCGGGGGGGACTGGGGCCAACGTCCTGACTTTC,CASSHLLARLAGGTGANVLTF
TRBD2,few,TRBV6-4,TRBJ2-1,TGTGCCAGCAGTGCTACTAGCGGGGGGGCCAATGAGCAGTTCTTC,CASSATSGGANEQFF
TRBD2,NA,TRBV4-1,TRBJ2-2,TGCGCCAGCAGCCAAGAAAATCCCTTGCGGGAGAGGAACACCGGGGAGCTGTTTTTT,CASSQENPLRERNTGELFF
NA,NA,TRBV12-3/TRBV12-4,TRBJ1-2,TGTGCCAGCAGTTTATGGGGGGACGTGGGCTATGGCTACACCTTC,CASSLWGDVGYGYTF
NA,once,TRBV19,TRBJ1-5,TGTGCCAGTAGTATCACTGAGTATAGCAATCAGCCCCAGCATTTT,CASSITEYSNQPQHF